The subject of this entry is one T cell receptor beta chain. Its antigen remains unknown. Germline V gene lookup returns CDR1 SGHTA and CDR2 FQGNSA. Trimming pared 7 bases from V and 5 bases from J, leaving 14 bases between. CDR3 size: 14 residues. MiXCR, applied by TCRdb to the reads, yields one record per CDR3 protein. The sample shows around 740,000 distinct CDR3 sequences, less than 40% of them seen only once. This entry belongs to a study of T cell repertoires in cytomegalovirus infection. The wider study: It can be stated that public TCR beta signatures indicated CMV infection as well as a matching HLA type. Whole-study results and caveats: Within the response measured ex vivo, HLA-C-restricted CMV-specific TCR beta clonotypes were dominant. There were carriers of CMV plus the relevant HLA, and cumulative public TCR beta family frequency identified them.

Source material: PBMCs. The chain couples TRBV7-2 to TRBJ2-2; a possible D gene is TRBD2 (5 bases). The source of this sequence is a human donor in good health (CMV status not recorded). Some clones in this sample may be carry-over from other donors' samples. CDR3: CASTTFRGTGELFF. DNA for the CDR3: TGTGCCAGCACCACTTTTCGAGGGACCGGGGAGCTGTTTTTT.